What follows are 22 T cell receptor beta chains derived from one specimen sequenced in a study of blood T cell repertoires in COVID-19. TCRdb's copy holds only in-frame clones and misses some; the assay was immunoSEQ multiplex PCR. The table shows about 43,000 clones, with just over 85% occurring only once. The sequencing sample was made of peripheral blood. The receptor set was obtained from a man aged 55-75 years with active COVID-19.

This chain connects TRBV4-1 to TRBJ2-3; 10 bases map to TRBD2. Germline CDR1 and CDR2: MGHRA and YSYEKL. The J segment lost 4 bases and the V segment lost 0 bases, leaving 7 bases of the junction unmatched. The CDR3 is 17 amino acids. The CDR3 sequence is CASSQDKGLALADTQYF. CDR3 nucleotide sequence: TGCGCCAGCAGCCAAGATAAGGGACTAGCGTTGGCAGATACGCAGTATTTT.

This clone appeared a single time. The V call is TRBV7-3, the J call TRBJ2-2; TRBD2 might be the D (6 bases). CDR1 is SGHTA, CDR2 FQGTGA, per germline. The CDR3 has 16 amino acids. The V end was cut by 6 bases, the J end by 4 bases, with 18 bases between. CDR3: CASSSSAGILTGELFF. As DNA, the CDR3 is TGTGCCAGCAGTTCCAGCGCGGGGATTCTCACCGGGGAGCTGTTTTTT.

This sequence joins TRBV11-2 and TRBJ2-1, with 7 bases aligning to TRBD2. This CDR3 contains 15 residues. Unmatched junction bases numbered 3, after V lost 3 bases and J lost 1 base. The germline V gene has CDR1 SGHAT and CDR2 FQNNGV. CDR3 nucleotides: TGTGCCAGCAGCTTGGTGCGGGGGTCCTACAATGAGCAGTTCTTC. Protein sequence: CASSLVRGSYNEQFF.

This chain uses TRBV18 with TRBJ2-7; the D gene is possibly TRBD2 (5 bases). V lost 6 bases, J lost 2 bases, and 17 bases lay in between. In germline, CDR1 is KGHSH, CDR2 LQKENI. The CDR3 spans 15 residues. CDR3 sequence: CASSSAREGPYEQYF. CDR3 nucleotides: TGTGCCAGCTCCTCGGCTCGAGAGGGCCCCTACGAGCAGTACTTC. Full variable domain (missing parts from reference TRBV18 and TRBJ2-7): NAGVMQNPRHLVRRRGQEARLRCSPMKGHSHVYWYRQLPEEGLKFMVYLQKENIIDESGMPKERFSAEFPKEGPSILRIQQVVRGDSAAYFCASSSAREGPYEQYFGPGTRLTVT.

The chain is built from TRBV10-1 and TRBJ1-1; 8 bases map to TRBD1. The CDR3 totals 15 residues. The germline CDR1 and CDR2 sequences are WNHNN and SYGVQD (reference sequence). The junction had 14 bases not matched to a gene; V was cut back by 4 bases and J by 10 bases. CDR3 DNA: TGCGCCAGCAGTGCTGGCTCGAGAGGACAGGGAGGAGCTTTCTTT. This encodes CASSAGSRGQGGAFF.

The chain links TRBV6-2 or TRBV6-3 to TRBJ2-7, with 8 bases matching TRBD2. Germline V CDR1 and CDR2: MNHEY, SVGEGT. Unmatched junction bases numbered 4, after V lost 2 bases and J lost 7 bases. The CDR3 is 13 amino acids. The CDR3 loop is CASSYGPGGEQYF. The CDR3, as DNA: TGTGCCAGCAGTTACGGACCGGGAGGGGAGCAGTACTTC.

The rearrangement uses TRBV18 and TRBJ2-3; D is uncertain. Germline V gene data show CDR1 as KGHSH and CDR2 as LQKENI. This CDR3 is 15 amino acids long. V was pared by 2 bases and J by 0 bases, with 9 bases between. The CDR3 reads CASSPVFPSTDTQYF. CDR3 nucleotides: TGTGCCAGCTCACCAGTATTTCCTAGCACAGATACGCAGTATTTT.

The rearrangement links TRBV18 to TRBJ1-2, with D possibly TRBD1 on 6 matching bases. The CDR3 extends over 14 amino acids. V lost 3 bases, J lost 4 bases, and 12 bases lay in between. CDR1 KGHSH and CDR2 LQKENI come from the germline V gene. The DNA for the CDR3 is TGTGCCAGCTCACCCCGACAGGAGGCCTATGGCTACACCTTC. Its protein product is CASSPRQEAYGYTF.

This sequence joins TRBV7-9 and TRBJ2-7, with 9 nucleotides matching TRBD1. This CDR3 is 16 amino acids long. Germline-derived CDR1 and CDR2 are SEHNR and FQNEAQ (reference sequence). The junction had 10 bases not matched to a gene; V was cut back by 5 bases and J by 2 bases. The CDR3 here is CASSPRTGESPYEQYF. CDR3 bases: TGTGCCAGCAGCCCCCGGACAGGGGAGAGCCCCTACGAGCAGTACTTC.

The chain has TRBV28 and TRBJ2-7; D possibly corresponds to TRBD2 (7 bases). With 7 bases removed from V and 2 bases from J, the gap between germline ends came to 12 bases. The CDR3 spans 13 residues. From germline, CDR1 is MDHEN and CDR2 SYDVKM. CDR3 protein: CASNGGQTYEQYF. CDR3 bases: TGTGCCAGCAACGGGGGGCAAACCTACGAGCAGTACTTC.

J is TRBJ2-2 and V is TRBV18; 7 bases map to TRBD2. J lost 3 bases, V lost 6 bases, and 13 bases had no gene match. CDR3 length: 17 residues. The V gene's germline CDR1 is KGHSH and CDR2 LQKENI. The CDR3 bases are TGTGCCAGCTCGCCTACTAGCGTAAGAACGGACACCGGGGAGCTGTTTTTT. This encodes CASSPTSVRTDTGELFF.

This clone was recorded a few times. V gene TRBV2 combines with J gene TRBJ1-4, with TRBD1 identical over 8 bases. Germline lookup yields CDR1 SNHLY and CDR2 FYNNEI. Trimming removed 8 bases from V and 7 bases from J; junction bases left unmatched: 3. This CDR3 comprises 12 residues. DNA for the CDR3: TGTGCCAGCCGGGACAGGAGTGAAAAACTGTTTTTT. Its protein is CASRDRSEKLFF.

This sequence joins TRBV24-1 and TRBJ2-7, with a possible D match to TRBD1 (6 bases). Trimming removed 5 bases at V and 2 bases at J, with 12 bases between. Germline CDR1 KGHDR, CDR2 SFDVKD. The CDR3 spans 14 residues. The CDR3 DNA is TGTGCCACCAGTGCGACAGGTCCCCCCTACGAGCAGTACTTC. Residues: CATSATGPPYEQYF.

In its sample, this clone was seen once. The CDR3 loop reads CASTPSGRGETQYF. In nucleotides, the CDR3 is TGTGCCAGCACCCCCTCGGGTCGTGGAGAGACCCAGTACTTC. J is TRBJ2-5 and V is TRBV7-2, with D unresolved. The CDR3 is made up of 14 amino acids. The V end was cut by 7 bases, the J end by 4 bases, with 16 bases between. Per germline, CDR1 SGHTA and CDR2 FQGNSA.

The CDR3 nucleotides read TGCAGCGTTGAAGAAGGAAGGGGGCACCTATCCTACGAGCAGTACTTC. Its translation is CSVEEGRGHLSYEQYF. The chain is built from TRBV29-1 and TRBJ2-7, with 7 positions matching TRBD1. With 0 bases clipped from V and 1 base from J, the junction kept 9 bases outside the gene matches. Per the germline V gene, CDR1 is SQVTM and CDR2 is ANQGSEA. The CDR3 contains 16 residues.

The chain links TRBV4-2 to TRBJ1-2; D is uncertain. CDR1 LGHNA and CDR2 YNFKEQ come from the germline V gene. The CDR3 contains 15 residues. Trimming shortened V by 0 bases and J by 0 bases, and 8 bases separated the two germline ends. Here the CDR3 reads CASSQDTETNYGYTF. CDR3 coding DNA: TGTGCCAGCAGCCAAGATACAGAAACTAACTATGGCTACACCTTC.

The J gene is TRBJ1-2, the V gene TRBV9; 10 nucleotides agree with TRBD1. The CDR3 loop spans 16 amino acids. Trimming at V came to 4 bases and at J to 3 bases, leaving 9 bases not matched to a gene. Germline V gene data show CDR1 as SGDLS and CDR2 as YYNGEE. The DNA for the CDR3 is TGTGCCAGCAGCAAAACCGGGACAGGGGTTGACTATGGCTACACCTTC. This translates into CASSKTGTGVDYGYTF. Supplemented by reference TRBV9 and TRBJ1-2, the full variable domain reads DSGVTQTPKHLITATGQRVTLRCSPRSGDLSVYWYQQSLDQGLQFLIQYYNGEERAKGNILERFSAQQFPDLHSELNLSSLELGDSALYFCASSKTGTGVDYGYTFGSGTRLTVV.

The chain uses TRBV27 and TRBJ1-5; 9 bases agree with TRBD1. CDR1 is MNHEY, CDR2 SMNVEV, per germline (reference sequence). J gave up 4 bases and V 4 bases, and 2 bases lay outside the gene matches. The CDR3 has 14 amino acids. Here the CDR3 DNA reads TGTGCCAGCAGTTCTGGACAGGGGAATCAGCCCCAGCATTTT. Amino acid sequence: CASSSGQGNQPQHF.

The rearrangement uses TRBV10-3 and TRBJ1-4; a possible D gene is TRBD1 (6 bases). The CDR3 contains 15 residues. Trimming stripped 3 bases from V and 5 bases from J, with 13 bases between. The V gene's germline CDR1 is ENHRY and CDR2 SYGVKD. The CDR3 protein is CAISESTGSNEKLFF. CDR3 bases: TGTGCCATCAGTGAAAGTACAGGGTCGAATGAAAAACTGTTTTTT.

The V gene is TRBV20-1, the J gene TRBJ2-7; 11 bases fit TRBD1. The CDR3 is 15 residues long. Germline V lookup: CDR1 DFQATT, CDR2 SNEGSKA (reference sequence). The J segment lost 3 bases and the V segment lost 3 bases, leaving 7 bases of the junction unmatched. This CDR3 is CSASDTGTGGYEQYF. The CDR3 region has the DNA TGCAGTGCTAGTGACACCGGGACAGGGGGCTACGAGCAGTACTTC.

This chain joins TRBV10-3 and TRBJ2-5; D remains ambiguous. The CDR3 totals 14 residues. V lost 3 bases to trimming and J lost 1 base, with 9 bases between them. CDR1 ENHRY and CDR2 SYGVKD come from the germline V gene. The CDR3 spells CAISDSSSQETQYF. In DNA, the CDR3 is TGTGCCATCAGTGACTCTAGTAGCCAAGAGACCCAGTACTTC.

The chain carries TRBV29-1 and TRBJ2-2; D gene unclear. The length of the CDR3 is 13 residues. Germline CDR1 and CDR2: SQVTM and ANQGSEA. V dropped 7 bases and J dropped 0 bases, with 9 bases sitting between them. The CDR3 loop is CSAHTSNTGELFF. The CDR3 coding sequence is TGCAGCGCCCACACCTCGAACACCGGGGAGCTGTTTTTT.